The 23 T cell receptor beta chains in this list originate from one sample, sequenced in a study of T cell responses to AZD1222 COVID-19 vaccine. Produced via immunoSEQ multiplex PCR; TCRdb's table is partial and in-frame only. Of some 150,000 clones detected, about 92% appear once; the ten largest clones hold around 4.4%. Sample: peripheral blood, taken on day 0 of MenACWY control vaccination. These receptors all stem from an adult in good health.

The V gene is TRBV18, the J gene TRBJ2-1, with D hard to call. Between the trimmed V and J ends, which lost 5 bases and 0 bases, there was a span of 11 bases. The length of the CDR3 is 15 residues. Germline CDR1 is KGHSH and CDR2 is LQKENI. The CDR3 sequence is CASSEPGSSYNEQFF. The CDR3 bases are TGTGCCAGCTCAGAACCAGGAAGCTCCTACAATGAGCAGTTCTTC.

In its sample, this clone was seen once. CDR3 sequence: CASSLTDSGANVLTF. In DNA form, the CDR3 reads TGTGCCAGCAGCTTGACAGACTCTGGGGCCAACGTCCTGACTTTC. The chain couples TRBV11-3 to TRBJ2-6, with a weak D call TRBD1 (5 bases). Germline-derived CDR1 and CDR2 are SGHNT and YENEEA. This CDR3 region has 15 residues. V was clipped by 3 bases and J by 0 bases, with 6 bases between them.

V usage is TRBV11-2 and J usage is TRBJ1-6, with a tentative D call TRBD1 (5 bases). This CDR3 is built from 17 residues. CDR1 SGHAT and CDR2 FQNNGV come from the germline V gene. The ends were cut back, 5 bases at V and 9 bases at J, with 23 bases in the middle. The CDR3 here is CASSAILTGPGTSPLHF. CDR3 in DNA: TGTGCCAGCAGCGCCATCCTAACCGGGCCTGGGACTTCACCCCTCCACTTT. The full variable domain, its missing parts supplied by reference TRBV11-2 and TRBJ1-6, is EAGVAQSPRYKIIEKRQSVAFWCNPISGHATLYWYQQILGQGPKLLIQFQNNGVVDDSQLPKDRFSAERLKGVDSTLKIQPAKLEDSAVYLCASSAILTGPGTSPLHFGNGTRLTVT.

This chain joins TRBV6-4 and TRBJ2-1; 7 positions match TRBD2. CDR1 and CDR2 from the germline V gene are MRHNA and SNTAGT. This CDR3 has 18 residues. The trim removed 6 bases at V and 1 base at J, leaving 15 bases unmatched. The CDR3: CASSQKPLRETSYNEQFF. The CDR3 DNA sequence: TGTGCCAGCAGCCAAAAGCCCCTGCGGGAGACGTCCTACAATGAGCAGTTCTTC.

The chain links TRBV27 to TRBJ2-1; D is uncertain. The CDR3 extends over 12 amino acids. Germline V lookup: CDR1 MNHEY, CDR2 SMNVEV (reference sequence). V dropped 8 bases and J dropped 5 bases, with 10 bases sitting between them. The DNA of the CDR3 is TGTGCCAGCGGATACAGCGACAATGAGCAGTTCTTC. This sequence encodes CASGYSDNEQFF.

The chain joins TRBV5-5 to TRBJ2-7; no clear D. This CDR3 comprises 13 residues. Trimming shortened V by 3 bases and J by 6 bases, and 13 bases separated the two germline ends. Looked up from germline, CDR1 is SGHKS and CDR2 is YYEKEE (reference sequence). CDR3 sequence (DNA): TGTGCCAGCAGCTCGGACCTCAATCGCGAGCAGTACTTC. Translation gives CASSSDLNREQYF.

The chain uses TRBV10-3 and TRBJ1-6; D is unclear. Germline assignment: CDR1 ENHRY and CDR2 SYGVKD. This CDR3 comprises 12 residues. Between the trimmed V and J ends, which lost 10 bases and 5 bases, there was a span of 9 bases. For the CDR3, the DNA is TGTGCCACGGGAGCTGATAATTCACCCCTCCACTTT. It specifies CATGADNSPLHF.

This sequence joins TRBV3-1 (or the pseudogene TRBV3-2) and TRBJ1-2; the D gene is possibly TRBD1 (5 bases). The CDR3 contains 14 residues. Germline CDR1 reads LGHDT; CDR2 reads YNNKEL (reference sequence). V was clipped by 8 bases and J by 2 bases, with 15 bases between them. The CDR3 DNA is TGTGCCAGCCGGGACCGAGGAATCAACTATGGCTACACCTTC. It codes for CASRDRGINYGYTF.

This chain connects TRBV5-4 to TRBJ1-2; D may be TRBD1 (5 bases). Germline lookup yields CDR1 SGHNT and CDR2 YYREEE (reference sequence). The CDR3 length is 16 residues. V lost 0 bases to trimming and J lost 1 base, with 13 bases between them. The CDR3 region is CASSLDPQGVNYGYTF. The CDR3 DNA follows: TGTGCCAGCAGCTTGGACCCCCAGGGTGTTAACTATGGCTACACCTTC.

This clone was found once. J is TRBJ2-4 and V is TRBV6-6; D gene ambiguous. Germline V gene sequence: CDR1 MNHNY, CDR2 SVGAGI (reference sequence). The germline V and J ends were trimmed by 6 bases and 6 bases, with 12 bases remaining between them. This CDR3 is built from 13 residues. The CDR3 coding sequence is TGTGCCAGCAGCCCCCGGGTTGGAAACATTCAGTACTTC. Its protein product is CASSPRVGNIQYF.

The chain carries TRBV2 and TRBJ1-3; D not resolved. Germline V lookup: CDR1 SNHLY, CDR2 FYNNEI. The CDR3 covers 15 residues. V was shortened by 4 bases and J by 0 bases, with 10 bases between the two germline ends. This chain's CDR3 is CASSGGRHSGNTIYF. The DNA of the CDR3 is TGTGCCAGCAGTGGCGGCAGGCACTCTGGAAACACCATATATTTT.

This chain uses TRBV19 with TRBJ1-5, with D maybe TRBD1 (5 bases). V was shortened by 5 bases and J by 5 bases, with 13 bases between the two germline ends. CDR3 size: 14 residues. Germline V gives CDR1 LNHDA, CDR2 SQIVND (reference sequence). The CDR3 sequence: CASSVSGVYQPQHF. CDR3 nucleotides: TGTGCCAGTAGTGTATCGGGGGTGTATCAGCCCCAGCATTTT.

The CDR3 region is CASSLGLAGETGELFF. The CDR3 nucleotides are TGTGCCAGCAGCCTTGGGCTAGCGGGAGAGACTGGGGAGCTGTTTTTT. J is TRBJ2-2 and V is TRBV11-1, with 10 bases fitting TRBD2. The length of the CDR3 is 16 residues. Germline trimming cut 5 bases from V and 8 bases from J; bases unmatched to any gene: 11. Looked up from germline, CDR1 is SGHAT and CDR2 is FQDESV (reference sequence).

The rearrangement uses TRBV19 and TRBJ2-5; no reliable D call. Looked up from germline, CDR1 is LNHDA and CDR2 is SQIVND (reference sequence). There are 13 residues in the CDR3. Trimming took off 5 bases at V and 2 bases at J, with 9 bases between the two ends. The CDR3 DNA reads TGTGCCAGTAGTTCCGGGCCGCAAGAGACCCAGTACTTC. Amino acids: CASSSGPQETQYF.

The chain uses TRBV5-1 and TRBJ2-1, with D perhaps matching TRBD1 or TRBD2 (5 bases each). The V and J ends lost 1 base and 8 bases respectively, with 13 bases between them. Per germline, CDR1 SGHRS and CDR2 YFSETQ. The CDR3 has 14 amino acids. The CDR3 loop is CASSLRSRGDEQFF. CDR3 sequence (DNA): TGCGCCAGCAGCTTGCGGTCCCGGGGCGATGAGCAGTTCTTC. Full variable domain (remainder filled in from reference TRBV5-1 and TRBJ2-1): KAGVTQTPRYLIKTRGQQVTLSCSPISGHRSVSWYQQTPGQGLQFLFEYFSETQRNKGNFPGRFSGRQFSNSRSEMNVSTLELGDSALYLCASSLRSRGDEQFFGPGTRLTVL.

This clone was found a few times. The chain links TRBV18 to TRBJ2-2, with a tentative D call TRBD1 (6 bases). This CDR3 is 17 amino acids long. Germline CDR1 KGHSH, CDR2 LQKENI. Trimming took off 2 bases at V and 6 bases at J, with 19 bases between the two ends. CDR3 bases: TGTGCCAGCTCACCATCTCTCGGGACAAATCTGGCCGGGGAGCTGTTTTTT. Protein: CASSPSLGTNLAGELFF.

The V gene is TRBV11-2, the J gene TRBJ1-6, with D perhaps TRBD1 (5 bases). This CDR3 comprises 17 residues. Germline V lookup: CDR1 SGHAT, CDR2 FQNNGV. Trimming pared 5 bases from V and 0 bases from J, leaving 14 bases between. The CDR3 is CASSTIRESSYNSPLHF. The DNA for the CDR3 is TGTGCCAGCAGCACCATCAGGGAGAGCTCCTATAATTCACCCCTCCACTTT. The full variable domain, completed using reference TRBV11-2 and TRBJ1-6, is EAGVAQSPRYKIIEKRQSVAFWCNPISGHATLYWYQQILGQGPKLLIQFQNNGVVDDSQLPKDRFSAERLKGVDSTLKIQPAKLEDSAVYLCASSTIRESSYNSPLHFGNGTRLTVT.

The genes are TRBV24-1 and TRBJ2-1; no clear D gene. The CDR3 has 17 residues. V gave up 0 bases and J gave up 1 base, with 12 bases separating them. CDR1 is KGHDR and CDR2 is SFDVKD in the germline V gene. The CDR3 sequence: CATSDLPGRPSYNEQFF. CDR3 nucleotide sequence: TGTGCCACCAGTGATTTGCCGGGCAGGCCATCCTACAATGAGCAGTTCTTC.

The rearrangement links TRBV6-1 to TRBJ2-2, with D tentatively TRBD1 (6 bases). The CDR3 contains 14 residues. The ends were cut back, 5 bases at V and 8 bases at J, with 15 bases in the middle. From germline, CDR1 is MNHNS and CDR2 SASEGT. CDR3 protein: CASSSHQGRGELFF. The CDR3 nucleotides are TGTGCCAGCAGTTCCCACCAGGGGAGAGGGGAGCTGTTTTTT.

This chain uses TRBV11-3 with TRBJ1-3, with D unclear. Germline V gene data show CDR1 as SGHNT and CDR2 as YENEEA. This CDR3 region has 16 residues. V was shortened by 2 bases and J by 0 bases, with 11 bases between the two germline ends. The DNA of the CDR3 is TGTGCCAGCAGCTTAATGGGCGGGAGCTCTGGAAACACCATATATTTT. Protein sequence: CASSLMGGSSGNTIYF.

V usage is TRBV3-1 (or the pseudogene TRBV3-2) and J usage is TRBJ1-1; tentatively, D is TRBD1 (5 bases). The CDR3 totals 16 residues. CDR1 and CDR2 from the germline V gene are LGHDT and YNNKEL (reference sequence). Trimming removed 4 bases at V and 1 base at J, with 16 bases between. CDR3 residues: CASSLLRGTANTEAFF. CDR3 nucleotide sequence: TGTGCCAGCAGCCTACTACGTGGGACGGCGAACACTGAAGCTTTCTTT.

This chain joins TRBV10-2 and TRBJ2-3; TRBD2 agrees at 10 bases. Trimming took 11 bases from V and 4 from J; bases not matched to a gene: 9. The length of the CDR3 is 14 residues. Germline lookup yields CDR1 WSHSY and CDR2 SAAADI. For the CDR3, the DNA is TGCGCCGCCGTTAGCGGGAGGTTCGCAGATACGCAGTATTTT. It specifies CAAVSGRFADTQYF.

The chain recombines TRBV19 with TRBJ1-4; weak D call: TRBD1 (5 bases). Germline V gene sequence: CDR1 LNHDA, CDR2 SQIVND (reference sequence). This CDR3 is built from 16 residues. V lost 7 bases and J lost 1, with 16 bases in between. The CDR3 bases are TGTGCCAGTAACCTCGGGGGGGGAGGAACTAATGAAAAACTGTTTTTT. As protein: CASNLGGGGTNEKLFF. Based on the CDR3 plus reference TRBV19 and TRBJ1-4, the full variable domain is DGGITQSPKYLFRKEGQNVTLSCEQNLNHDAMYWYRQDPGQGLRLIYYSQIVNDFQKGDIAEGYSVSREKKESFPLTVTSAQKNPTAFYLCASNLGGGGTNEKLFFGSGTQLSVL.